This TCR beta chain stems from a study of T cells of healthy individuals (dated by TCRdb to the late 2010s). Deletion took 3 bases off V and 0 bases off J, with a span of 9 bases between the germline ends. Per the germline V gene (reference sequence), GTSNPN is the CDR1 and SVGIG is the CDR2. The CDR3 starts with the cysteine, ends with the phenylalanine, and has 15 residues. Here the CDR3 DNA is all that survives: 45 bases in frame from base 1. This clonotype has ten or more counts. Its antigen is not yet known. Base qualities are not at hand, and no much larger clone is one base apart. The protocol used for the library was 5' RACE. The reads were generated on an Illumina MiSeq. Using fastp trimming at Q25 and MiXCR clonotype assembly, TCRdb reanalyzed the public sequencing data and kept in-frame beta chains. Records with the same CDR3 protein are collapsed into one entry carrying the most frequent genes and DNA. Across this sample there are roughly 76,000 distinct CDR3 sequences, with more than 5% seen only once. Around 8% of the sample goes to the ten largest clones.

The TCR was taken from a female donor in good health. The sequence is built from TRBV30 and TRBJ2-6, with the D gene too uncertain to name. The DNA sequence reads TGTGCCTGGAGAAGGATCCTCTCTGGGGCCAACGTCCTGACTTTC. Translated, it gives CAWRRILSGANVLTF.